This TCR beta chain originates from a study of CD8 T cells in ankylosing spondylitis. Using its own MiXCR run on the 5' RACE reads, TCRdb lists one record per CDR3 protein. This table has around 890,000 distinct CDR3 sequences, over 9.5% appearing once. This clonotype was seen a few times. Its specificity is not known. Study conclusions and caveats: A motif of seven or eight highly homologous TCR beta variants was seen as apparently characteristic of ankylosing spondylitis blood.

The V gene's germline CDR1 is SQVTM and CDR2 ANQGSEA. The CDR3 spans 13 residues. V was pared by 6 bases and J by 5 bases, with 16 bases between. The chain couples TRBV29-1 to TRBJ1-1, with D unresolved. This clonotype was obtained from a male donor with ankylosing spondylitis. Material: blood, either unsorted or a sorted T cell fraction (not recorded which). The CDR3 spells CSVWASGKTEAFF. For the CDR3, the DNA is TGCAGCGTGTGGGCGTCGGGGAAGACTGAAGCTTTCTTT. Supplemented by reference TRBV29-1 and TRBJ1-1, the full variable domain reads SAVISQKPSRDICQRGTSLTIQCQVDSQVTMMFWYRQQPGQSLTLIATANQGSEATYESGFVIDKFPISRPNLTFSTLTVSNMSPEDSSIYLCSVWASGKTEAFFGQGTRLTVV.